The present TCR beta chain was sequenced within a study of identifying expanded T cells in peripheral blood. General study findings and limits: Technical replicates showed approximately 1.2 changed clones; approximately two weeks 15 to 20; four weeks 19. Two-week clone count variance significantly increased as total template count grew.

The CDR3 extends over 14 amino acids. Germline V gives CDR1 SGHTA, CDR2 FQGNSA. The table came from immunoSEQ multiplex PCR; TCRdb's copy has only in-frame clones and leaves some out. The data show approximately 110,000 clones, more than 85% seen once. A few counts support this clone. The target antigen is unknown. At one of its ends the junction is not consistent with the germline gene, which may arise from a read error. The chain links TRBV7-2 to TRBJ2-5, with D uncertain. Sequenced: blood. This receptor was obtained from a person between 18 and 69 years old in good health. The CDR3 loop is CASSFWSRLIEFHF. In DNA, the CDR3 is TGTGCCAGCAGCTTTTGGTCCCGACTTATAGAATTCCACTTC.